Presented here are 23 T cell receptor beta chains from one specimen sequenced in a study of T cell clonotyping in hematopoietic cell transplantation. Time point of the sample: recipient sample about 28 days before transplant, after cytoreduction. TCRdb keeps only in-frame clones here, not all; method: immunoSEQ multiplex PCR. The sample includes more than 40,000 clones, approximately 81% of them seen just once. The specimen comprised peripheral blood mononuclear cells, sampled before stem cell transplant. The receptors were gathered from a man in his fifties or sixties with acute myeloid leukemia. Some clones in this sample may be carry-over from other donors' samples.

This clone was recorded only once. This chain joins TRBV29-1 and TRBJ2-2, with D possibly being TRBD1 (5 bases). The V end was cut by 1 base, the J end by 4 bases, with 10 bases between. The CDR3 loop spans 14 amino acids. Germline V gene sequence: CDR1 SQVTM, CDR2 ANQGSEA. CDR3 bases: TGCAGCGTTGAAGTTCAGGGTGGCACCGGGGAGCTGTTTTTT. Residues: CSVEVQGGTGELFF.

The CDR3 DNA reads as TGTGCCAGCACCCGCGGACAGGAGAACACTGAAGCTTTCTTT. This translates into CASTRGQENTEAFF. The genes are TRBV2 and TRBJ1-1, with TRBD1 matching 7 bases. CDR3 length: 14 residues. CDR1 and CDR2 (germline): SNHLY, FYNNEI. J was trimmed by 1 base and V by 7 bases; bases with no gene match: 6.

The gene calls are TRBV7-9 and TRBJ2-4, with unresolved D. The CDR3 runs 15 residues. The germline V and J ends were trimmed by 6 bases and 0 bases, with 12 bases remaining between them. Germline values: CDR1 SEHNR, CDR2 FQNEAQ (reference sequence). The CDR3: CASSRDELAKNIQYF. The DNA of the CDR3 is TGTGCCAGCAGTCGAGATGAGCTAGCCAAAAACATTCAGTACTTC.

The chain joins TRBV7-6 to TRBJ1-2, with D possibly being TRBD1 (5 bases). CDR1 is SGHVS and CDR2 is FNYEAQ in the germline V gene. The CDR3 extends over 14 amino acids. The V and J ends lost 2 bases and 5 bases respectively, with 12 bases between them. CDR3 coding DNA: TGTGCCAGCAGCTTACAGGGAAGCTCATATGGCTACACCTTC. It translates to CASSLQGSSYGYTF.

This rearrangement joins TRBV19 to TRBJ2-1; 9 bases agree with TRBD1. CDR3 size: 12 residues. Germline loops: CDR1 LNHDA, CDR2 SQIVND (reference sequence). V lost 10 bases, J lost 8 bases, and 6 bases stayed unmatched. The CDR3 DNA sequence: TGTGCCACCGAAGACAGGGGGTATGAGCAGTTCTTC. As protein: CATEDRGYEQFF.

This chain joins TRBV6-5 and TRBJ2-5; TRBD1 matches at 7 bases. V lost 6 bases to trimming and J lost 5 bases; unmatched junction nucleotides: 12. The CDR3 covers 15 residues. Looked up from germline, CDR1 is MNHEY and CDR2 is SVGAGI. This chain's CDR3 is CASSRRKTRGETQYF. The CDR3 bases are TGTGCCAGCAGCCGACGAAAAACCAGGGGGGAGACCCAGTACTTC.

The V and J genes are TRBV4-1 and TRBJ2-3; the D gene is possibly TRBD2 (5 bases). CDR1 MGHRA and CDR2 YSYEKL come from the germline V gene. V was trimmed by 0 bases and J by 10 bases, leaving 14 bases between them. The CDR3 is 14 amino acids. The CDR3 nucleotides read TGCGCCAGCAGCCAAGATTACGGCGGGTCAGCGCAGTATTTT. It codes for CASSQDYGGSAQYF.

A word on this clone: Other DNA variants within this sample encode the same CDR3. J is TRBJ1-1 and V is TRBV9; D not resolved. This CDR3 is 13 amino acids long. The V end was cut by 2 bases, the J end by 1 base, with 6 bases between. From germline, CDR1 is SGDLS and CDR2 YYNGEE. The CDR3, as DNA: TGTGCCAGCAGCGTTACAGCGAACACTGAAGCTTTCTTT. It is translated as CASSVTANTEAFF. The full variable domain, with the rest looked up from reference TRBV9 and TRBJ1-1, is DSGVTQTPKHLITATGQRVTLRCSPRSGDLSVYWYQQSLDQGLQFLIQYYNGEERAKGNILERFSAQQFPDLHSELNLSSLELGDSALYFCASSVTANTEAFFGQGTRLTVV.

The chain uses TRBV30 and TRBJ2-7; 13 bases agree with TRBD2. The CDR3 totals 15 residues. The trim removed 0 bases at V and 9 bases at J, leaving 8 bases unmatched. Per germline, CDR1 GTSNPN and CDR2 SVGIG (reference sequence). DNA of the CDR3: TGTGCCTGGAGTGTACCGGGACTAGCGGGGTTTGGGCAGTACTTC. Its translation: CAWSVPGLAGFGQYF.

The chain combines TRBV2 with TRBJ1-5, with a tentative D call TRBD1 (6 bases). With 3 bases removed from V and 4 bases from J, the gap between germline ends came to 13 bases. Germline loops: CDR1 SNHLY, CDR2 FYNNEI. This CDR3 is built from 15 residues. The CDR3 DNA follows: TGTGCCAGCAGTGAGGAAGGTACAGGGAATCAGCCCCAGCATTTT. This gives the protein CASSEEGTGNQPQHF.

This clone was seen only once. The V gene is TRBV2, the J gene TRBJ2-7; no clear D. Germline V gene lookup returns CDR1 SNHLY and CDR2 FYNNEI. CDR3 size: 14 residues. Trimming cost V 3 bases and J 2 bases, with 11 bases left between them. The CDR3 here is CASSDTRFTYEQYF. The CDR3 nucleotides read TGTGCCAGCAGTGATACCCGCTTCACCTACGAGCAGTACTTC.

The chain links TRBV7-2 to TRBJ1-6; no clear D gene. CDR1 is SGHTA, CDR2 FQGNSA, per germline. The V end was cut by 10 bases, the J end by 2 bases, with 9 bases between. The CDR3 covers 13 residues. CDR3 amino acids: CATYVTYNSPLHF. For the CDR3, the DNA is TGTGCCACCTATGTGACCTATAATTCACCCCTCCACTTT.

As regards this clone: At one boundary the junction diverges from the germline segment, which might be a read error. The chain couples TRBV7-2 to TRBJ2-3; tentative D call: TRBD1 (5 bases). The length of the CDR3 is 14 residues. Germline CDR1 is SGHTA and CDR2 is FQGNSA. CDR3 sequence reads: CASSLGASTDTQYF. DNA of the CDR3: TGTGCCAGCAGTTTAGGGGCTAGCACAGATACGCAGTATTTT. The whole variable domain, remainder taken from reference TRBV7-2 and TRBJ2-3, is GAGVSQSPSNKVTEKGKDVELRCDPISGHTALYWYRQSLGQGLEFLIYFQGNSAPDKSGLPSDRFSAERTGGSVSTLTIQRTQQEDSAVYLCASSLGASTDTQYFGPGTRLTVL.

The chain employs TRBV6-5 and TRBJ1-5; tentative D call: TRBD1 (5 bases). This CDR3 contains 15 residues. V lost 8 bases and J lost 6, with 20 bases in between. CDR1 MNHEY and CDR2 SVGAGI come from the germline V gene. CDR3 region: CASSPGEGLRQPQHF. CDR3 in DNA: TGTGCCAGCTCTCCGGGGGAAGGGTTGCGTCAGCCCCAGCATTTT.

In DNA, the CDR3 is TGTGCCAGCAGCCAAGACCTGGATTCTGGCTACACCTTC. As protein: CASSQDLDSGYTF. The genes are TRBV4-2 and TRBJ1-2; D remains ambiguous. From germline, CDR1 is LGHNA and CDR2 YNFKEQ. The CDR3 spans 13 residues. V was pared by 0 bases and J by 7 bases, with 9 bases between.

The chain carries TRBV30 and TRBJ1-6, with D perhaps matching TRBD1 (5 bases). The V gene's germline CDR1 is GTSNPN and CDR2 SVGIG (reference sequence). The CDR3 extends over 16 amino acids. V dropped 5 bases and J dropped 7 bases, with 21 bases sitting between them. DNA of the CDR3: TGTGCCTGGGTCAGGGAGGGGTTTTTTTCAAATTCACCCCTCCACTTT. Its translation: CAWVREGFFSNSPLHF.

This chain links TRBV11-2 with TRBJ1-2; no clear D gene. The CDR3 covers 12 residues. The V gene's germline CDR1 is SGHAT and CDR2 FQNNGV. The V end was cut by 7 bases, the J end by 5 bases, with 11 bases between. Here the CDR3 DNA reads TGTGCCAGCACCCCCCAAGGGTATGGCTACACCTTC. Translated: CASTPQGYGYTF.

The CDR3 sequence: CASSESPRGAIGYEQYF. DNA of the CDR3: TGTGCCAGCAGTGAATCCCCCCGGGGGGCTATAGGCTACGAGCAGTACTTC. This rearrangement joins TRBV25-1 to TRBJ2-7; perhaps TRBD2 as D (7 bases). Per germline, CDR1 MGHDK and CDR2 SYGVNS. V lost 1 base and J lost 3, with 19 bases in between. The CDR3 totals 17 residues.

V is TRBV14 and J is TRBJ2-3; D not certain. There are 15 residues in the CDR3. Trimming removed 3 bases at V and 4 bases at J, with 14 bases between. In germline, CDR1 is SGHDN, CDR2 FVKESK. For the CDR3, the DNA is TGTGCCAGCAGCCATGGACCGAGGAGCTCAGATACGCAGTATTTT. Translated: CASSHGPRSSDTQYF. Full variable domain (rest looked up from reference TRBV14 and TRBJ2-3): EAGVTQFPSHSVIEKGQTVTLRCDPISGHDNLYWYRRVMGKEIKFLLHFVKESKQDESGMPNNRFLAERTGGTYSTLKVQPAELEDSGVYFCASSHGPRSSDTQYFGPGTRLTVL.

The V gene is TRBV19, the J gene TRBJ1-1; a weak D match, TRBD1 (6 bases). The CDR3 contains 16 residues. Trimming pared 8 bases from V and 2 bases from J, leaving 21 bases between. From germline, CDR1 is LNHDA and CDR2 SQIVND (reference sequence). CDR3 loop: CASEIRHGGGNTEAFF. CDR3 in DNA: TGTGCCAGTGAAATCCGACACGGAGGGGGTAACACTGAAGCTTTCTTT. Combining the CDR3 with reference TRBV19 and TRBJ1-1 gives the whole variable domain DGGITQSPKYLFRKEGQNVTLSCEQNLNHDAMYWYRQDPGQGLRLIYYSQIVNDFQKGDIAEGYSVSREKKESFPLTVTSAQKNPTAFYLCASEIRHGGGNTEAFFGQGTRLTVV.

The chain combines TRBV4-1 with TRBJ2-3, with D perhaps given as TRBD1 or TRBD2 (6 bases each). CDR1 and CDR2 from the germline V gene are MGHRA and YSYEKL. Trimming took 3 bases from V and 8 from J, leaving 12 bases between them. The CDR3 covers 13 residues. DNA of the CDR3: TGCGCCAGCAGCCAGGGAGAGGGGGGTACGCAGTATTTT. As protein: CASSQGEGGTQYF.

This clone was recorded only once. The genes are TRBV5-1 and TRBJ2-3, with D tentatively TRBD2 (6 bases). V lost 5 bases and J lost 5, with 18 bases in between. This CDR3 contains 15 residues. The germline V gene encodes CDR1 SGHRS and CDR2 YFSETQ. The CDR3, as DNA: TGCGCCAGCAGGGACTACACCAAGATGGGAGATACGCAGTATTTT. It is translated as CASRDYTKMGDTQYF. The entire variable domain, with the rest obtained from reference TRBV5-1 and TRBJ2-3, is as follows: KAGVTQTPRYLIKTRGQQVTLSCSPISGHRSVSWYQQTPGQGLQFLFEYFSETQRNKGNFPGRFSGRQFSNSRSEMNVSTLELGDSALYLCASRDYTKMGDTQYFGPGTRLTVL.

V is TRBV14 and J is TRBJ2-5; 12 bases line up with TRBD2. With V trimmed by 2 bases and J by 3 bases, 4 bases remained unmatched. The germline gives CDR1 SGHDN, CDR2 FVKESK. CDR3 length: 16 amino acids. CDR3 nucleotides: TGTGCCAGCAGCCAACGGACTAGCGGGGCTAAAGAGACCCAGTACTTC. Translation gives CASSQRTSGAKETQYF.